Listed here are 4 T cell receptor beta chains from one sample, sequenced in a study of beta chain features in type 1 diabetes. Expressed TCRB transcripts were sequenced because the isolated RNA had all been reverse transcribed beforehand. Data came from immunoSEQ multiplex PCR; TCRdb stores just in-frame clones and leaves some out. The sample carries roughly 450,000 clones, more than 11% recorded once. The source material was naive CD4+ T cells from blood. The receptors here all came from a man aged 25-45 years in good health.

This clone came up a few times. The CDR3 DNA follows: TGCGCCAGCAGCCAGTCCAGACGCTACAATGAGCAGTTCTTC. Its translation is CASSQSRRYNEQFF. The V call is TRBV4-3, the J call TRBJ2-1; D is undetermined. This CDR3 comprises 14 residues. Looked up from germline, CDR1 is LGHNA and CDR2 is YSLEER. Deletions cut 3 bases from V and 3 bases from J, with 9 bases between.

This clone has a handful of counts. The rearrangement uses TRBV21-1 and TRBJ2-3; no check of the table's D call, TRBD1, against the DNA was made. TRBV21-1 has pseudogene status. The length of the CDR3 is 15 residues. In nucleotides, the CDR3 is TGTGCCAGCAGCCCGCCAGGGGTTAGCACAGATACGCAGTATTTT. The encoded protein is CASSPPGVSTDTQYF.

In its sample, this clone was seen a few times. The chain uses TRBV19 and TRBJ1-1; D gene uncertain. The CDR3 extends over 12 amino acids. V was shortened by 5 bases and J by 3 bases, with 7 bases between the two germline ends. The germline CDR1 and CDR2 sequences are LNHDA and SQIVND (reference sequence). The chain's CDR3 is CASSFSYTEAFF. The CDR3 DNA sequence: TGTGCCAGTAGTTTTAGTTACACTGAAGCTTTCTTT.

This clone turned up a few times. The rearrangement joins TRBV19 to TRBJ2-7; 10 bases fit TRBD1. CDR3 length equals 14 residues. V lost 5 bases to trimming and J lost 6 bases; unmatched junction nucleotides: 7. CDR1 is LNHDA, CDR2 SQIVND, per germline (reference sequence). CDR3 loop: CASSLTGDRGEQYV. The CDR3 DNA reads TGTGCCAGTAGTTTAACTGGGGACAGGGGCGAGCAGTACGTC.